These T cell receptor beta chains were read from a single sample in a study of blood T cell repertoires in COVID-19. Assay: immunoSEQ multiplex PCR; the TCRdb copy retains only in-frame clones and omits some. The data show hundreds of thousands of clones, with approximately 79% seen just once and about 4% held by the top ten. The sequenced sample consisted of peripheral blood. These receptors all come from a woman in her forties with active or convalescent COVID-19. The CDR3 runs from the conserved cysteine through the conserved F or W. D genes are given only for firm matches. For some rows the clone size is stated as once, few or many, or as a class when expanded; others skip it.

V gene: TRBV12-3/TRBV12-4
clone size: .
J gene: TRBJ1-1
D gene: TRBD1
CDR3 protein: CASSSRGDTEAFF
CDR3 DNA: TGTGCCAGCAGTTCCAGGGGGGACACTGAAGCTTTCTTT

V gene: TRBV12-2
clone size: .
J gene: TRBJ1-5
D gene: .
CDR3 protein: CASRLSTQGHNSNQPQHF
CDR3 DNA: TGTGCAAGTCGCTTGTCCACCCAGGGCCACAACAGCAATCAGCCCCAGCATTTT

V gene: TRBV5-6
clone size: .
J gene: TRBJ2-2
D gene: .
CDR3 protein: CASSLGGGSGELFF
CDR3 DNA: TGTGCCAGCAGCTTGGGCGGAGGGTCCGGGGAGCTGTTTTTT

V gene: TRBV9
clone size: .
J gene: TRBJ1-2
D gene: .
CDR3 protein: CASSGRGNGYTF
CDR3 DNA: TGTGCCAGCAGCGGCAGGGGAAATGGCTACACCTTC

V gene: TRBV5-1
clone size: .
J gene: TRBJ2-1
D gene: TRBD2
CDR3 protein: CASSGGGSSYNEQFF
CDR3 DNA: TGCGCCAGCAGCGGCGGGGGATCCTCCTACAATGAGCAGTTCTTC

V gene: TRBV3-1/TRBV3-2
clone size: few
J gene: TRBJ2-1
D gene: .
CDR3 protein: CASSQDHFNEQFF
CDR3 DNA: TGTGCCAGCAGCCAAGATCACTTCAATGAGCAGTTCTTC

V gene: TRBV28
clone size: .
J gene: TRBJ2-7
D gene: TRBD2
CDR3 protein: CASSPGGTYVRKQYF
CDR3 DNA: TGTGCCAGCAGTCCCGGGGGGACCTACGTTAGGAAGCAGTACTTC

V gene: TRBV6-6
clone size: few
J gene: TRBJ1-3
D gene: TRBD1
CDR3 protein: CASSRQGPSGNTIYF
CDR3 DNA: TGTGCCAGCAGTCGACAGGGGCCCTCTGGAAACACCATATATTTT

V gene: TRBV2
clone size: .
J gene: TRBJ2-1
D gene: .
CDR3 protein: CASAEGLPYNEQFF
CDR3 DNA: TGTGCCAGCGCCGAGGGACTGCCTTACAATGAGCAGTTCTTC

V gene: TRBV27
clone size: .
J gene: TRBJ2-1
D gene: .
CDR3 protein: CASSTRDEQFF
CDR3 DNA: TGTGCCAGCAGTACTCGGGATGAGCAGTTCTTC

V gene: TRBV28
clone size: .
J gene: TRBJ2-7
D gene: .
CDR3 protein: CASSGGVEYEQYF
CDR3 DNA: TGTGCCAGCAGTGGAGGGGTTGAGTACGAGCAGTACTTC

V gene: TRBV12-5
clone size: .
J gene: TRBJ2-2
D gene: .
CDR3 protein: CASVSGNTGELFF
CDR3 DNA: TGTGCTAGTGTCTCAGGGAACACCGGGGAGCTGTTTTTT

V gene: TRBV7-6
clone size: once
J gene: TRBJ2-4
D gene: TRBD2
CDR3 protein: CASSQGLAGVNIQYF
CDR3 DNA: TGTGCCAGCAGCCAGGGACTAGCGGGGGTGAACATTCAGTACTTC

V gene: TRBV6-5
clone size: .
J gene: TRBJ1-4
D gene: .
CDR3 protein: CASRWTAATNEKLFF
CDR3 DNA: TGTGCCAGCAGGTGGACAGCCGCAACTAATGAAAAACTGTTTTTT

V gene: TRBV10-3
clone size: few
J gene: TRBJ2-5
D gene: TRBD1
CDR3 protein: CAISEGLGQAYQETQYF
CDR3 DNA: TGTGCCATCAGTGAGGGTCTTGGACAGGCGTACCAAGAGACCCAGTACTTC

V gene: TRBV5-1
clone size: .
J gene: TRBJ1-6
D gene: TRBD1
CDR3 protein: CASSSGTGHNSPLHF
CDR3 DNA: TGCGCCAGCAGCTCAGGGACAGGGCATAATTCACCCCTCCACTTT

V gene: TRBV7-8
clone size: many
J gene: TRBJ2-1
D gene: TRBD1
CDR3 protein: CASSVRQGPYNEQFF
CDR3 DNA: TGTGCCAGCAGCGTCCGACAGGGGCCCTACAATGAGCAGTTCTTC

V gene: TRBV5-1
clone size: .
J gene: TRBJ1-1
D gene: TRBD1
CDR3 protein: CASSLQQGVAFF
CDR3 DNA: TGCGCCAGCAGCCTTCAACAGGGGGTGGCTTTCTTT

V gene: TRBV29-1
clone size: .
J gene: TRBJ1-2
D gene: .
CDR3 protein: CSVVPITGNYGYTF
CDR3 DNA: TGCAGCGTCGTCCCTATTACAGGGAACTATGGCTACACCTTC

V gene: TRBV5-5
clone size: .
J gene: TRBJ1-2
D gene: .
CDR3 protein: CASSLAGYNYGYTF
CDR3 DNA: TGTGCCAGCAGCTTGGCAGGGTATAACTATGGCTACACCTTC

V gene: TRBV27
clone size: many
J gene: TRBJ2-2
D gene: .
CDR3 protein: CASSLRSLGEELFF
CDR3 DNA: TGTGCCAGCAGTCTGCGGTCTCTAGGCGAGGAGCTGTTTTTT

V gene: TRBV5-4
clone size: .
J gene: TRBJ1-2
D gene: .
CDR3 protein: CASSFRVQSSGYTF
CDR3 DNA: TGTGCCAGCAGCTTCAGGGTTCAGTCCTCTGGCTACACCTTC

V gene: TRBV6-4
clone size: .
J gene: TRBJ2-2
D gene: .
CDR3 protein: CASSRQTYTGELFF
CDR3 DNA: TGTGCCAGCAGTAGACAGACCTACACCGGGGAGCTGTTTTTT

V gene: TRBV5-4
clone size: .
J gene: TRBJ1-2
D gene: .
CDR3 protein: CASSSQDNYGYTF
CDR3 DNA: TGTGCCAGCAGCTCCCAGGATAACTATGGCTACACCTTC

V gene: TRBV18
clone size: .
J gene: TRBJ2-5
D gene: TRBD1
CDR3 protein: CASSQDTGGLQETQYF
CDR3 DNA: TGTGCCAGCTCACAGGACACAGGGGGTCTACAAGAGACCCAATACTTC

V gene: TRBV2
clone size: .
J gene: TRBJ1-2
D gene: .
CDR3 protein: CASSERGGLSYTF
CDR3 DNA: TGTGCCAGCAGTGAAAGAGGGGGACTAAGCTACACCTTC

V gene: TRBV7-3
clone size: .
J gene: TRBJ2-1
D gene: TRBD2
CDR3 protein: CASSPSWGGNYNEQFF
CDR3 DNA: TGTGCCAGCAGCCCATCATGGGGGGGGAACTACAATGAGCAGTTCTTC

V gene: TRBV9
clone size: .
J gene: TRBJ2-2
D gene: TRBD1
CDR3 protein: CASSIGWGTGDTGELFF
CDR3 DNA: TGTGCCAGCAGCATAGGCTGGGGGACAGGTGACACCGGGGAGCTGTTTTTT

V gene: TRBV9
clone size: few
J gene: TRBJ1-3
D gene: .
CDR3 protein: CASSVEMTGSGNTIYF
CDR3 DNA: TGTGCCAGCAGCGTAGAGATGACAGGTTCTGGAAACACCATATATTTT

V gene: TRBV19
clone size: .
J gene: TRBJ1-2
D gene: .
CDR3 protein: CASALGQTSFYGYTF
CDR3 DNA: TGTGCCAGTGCTTTAGGACAGACCAGCTTCTATGGCTACACCTTC

V gene: TRBV19
clone size: .
J gene: TRBJ2-5
D gene: TRBD1
CDR3 protein: CASSAPRQGMGETQYF
CDR3 DNA: TGTGCCAGTAGTGCCCCCCGACAGGGAATGGGAGAGACCCAGTACTTC

V gene: TRBV6-5
clone size: once
J gene: TRBJ1-5
D gene: .
CDR3 protein: CASSLGSERSQPQHF
CDR3 DNA: TGTGCCAGCAGCCTCGGTTCAGAGCGTAGTCAGCCCCAGCATTTT

V gene: TRBV27
clone size: .
J gene: TRBJ2-3
D gene: TRBD1
CDR3 protein: CASSHRDRGTDTQYF
CDR3 DNA: TGTGCCAGCAGTCACCGGGACAGGGGCACAGATACGCAGTATTTT

V gene: TRBV7-8
clone size: .
J gene: TRBJ1-5
D gene: .
CDR3 protein: CASSPTGTTRPNQPQHF
CDR3 DNA: TGTGCCAGCAGCCCAACGGGGACAACACGGCCCAATCAGCCCCAGCATTTT

V gene: TRBV19
clone size: few
J gene: TRBJ1-1
D gene: .
CDR3 protein: CASSSRVEAFF
CDR3 DNA: TGTGCCAGTAGTAGCAGGGTTGAAGCTTTCTTT

V gene: TRBV7-9
clone size: .
J gene: TRBJ1-5
D gene: .
CDR3 protein: CASSNDGAGDSNQPQHF
CDR3 DNA: TGTGCCAGCAGCAACGATGGGGCAGGAGATAGCAATCAGCCCCAGCATTTT

V gene: TRBV18
clone size: .
J gene: TRBJ1-2
D gene: TRBD1
CDR3 protein: CASSGDRAANYGYTF
CDR3 DNA: TGTGCCAGCTCGGGGGACAGGGCAGCTAACTATGGCTACACCTTC

V gene: TRBV29-1
clone size: .
J gene: TRBJ1-5
D gene: .
CDR3 protein: CRINRDSNQPQHF
CDR3 DNA: TGCAGGATTAACAGGGATAGCAATCAGCCCCAGCATTTT

V gene: TRBV18
clone size: once
J gene: TRBJ2-3
D gene: .
CDR3 protein: CASSPLTGTDTQYF
CDR3 DNA: TGTGCCAGCTCACCGTTGACTGGCACAGATACGCAGTATTTT

V gene: TRBV15
clone size: .
J gene: TRBJ1-2
D gene: TRBD1
CDR3 protein: CATSRGQGAGGYTF
CDR3 DNA: TGTGCCACCAGCAGAGGACAGGGGGCGGGTGGCTACACCTTC

V gene: TRBV6-4
clone size: .
J gene: TRBJ2-2
D gene: TRBD2
CDR3 protein: CASRRTSSHRELFF
CDR3 DNA: TGTGCCAGCAGGAGGACTAGCTCGCACCGGGAGCTGTTTTTT

V gene: TRBV6-5
clone size: .
J gene: TRBJ2-6
D gene: TRBD2
CDR3 protein: CASSLAGEGANVLTF
CDR3 DNA: TGTGCCAGCAGCTTGGCGGGGGAGGGGGCCAACGTCCTGACTTTC

V gene: TRBV10-3
clone size: .
J gene: TRBJ2-1
D gene: .
CDR3 protein: CAISAPMSSYNEQFF
CDR3 DNA: TGTGCCATCAGTGCGCCGATGAGCTCCTACAATGAGCAGTTCTTC

V gene: TRBV5-1
clone size: .
J gene: TRBJ1-4
D gene: .
CDR3 protein: CASSLGGTGSNEKLFF
CDR3 DNA: TGCGCCAGCAGCTTGGGGGGAACAGGGTCGAATGAAAAACTGTTTTTT

V gene: TRBV6-5
clone size: once
J gene: TRBJ1-5
D gene: TRBD1
CDR3 protein: CASRQQGEGQPQHF
CDR3 DNA: TGTGCCAGCAGGCAACAGGGGGAAGGGCAGCCCCAGCATTTT